Each of the 24 T cell receptor beta chains below was sequenced from the same sample in a study of T-cell reconstitution after alpha-beta-depleted transplantation in children (dated by TCRdb to 2016 to 2017). Library preparation was by PCR. The sequencer listed for this sample is Illumina HiSeq 2500. TCR library preparation used molecular barcoding, with unique molecular identifiers applied to normalize quantification of the TCRbeta repertoire. TCRdb reprocessing: public reads trimmed at Q25 with fastp, clones called with MiXCR, in-frame beta chains kept. Entries that share a CDR3 protein sequence are merged under the most common genes and DNA. The sample records around 400,000 distinct CDR3 sequences, about a fifth of which are singletons. The ten largest clones represent 3.5% to 4% of the sample. Sequences were derived from PBMCs from the stem cell graft donor, sampled from the stem cell graft. Every receptor here comes from a human donor who donated a stem cell graft to a child with acute myeloid leukemia.

The chain has TRBV15 and TRBJ2-4; D possibly corresponds to TRBD1 (6 bases). CDR3 length: 14 residues. CDR1 is LNHNV and CDR2 is YYDKDF in the germline V gene (reference sequence). V shed 1 base and J shed 5 bases, with 9 bases lying between them. Here the CDR3 DNA reads TGTGCCACCAGCAGAGTGGGGGCCGAAAACATTCAGTACTTC. Translated: CATSRVGAENIQYF.

In this sample, this clonotype turned up a few times. The chain couples TRBV10-3 to TRBJ1-2; no clear D. Germline loops: CDR1 ENHRY, CDR2 SYGVKD. This CDR3 region has 14 residues. V lost 0 bases and J lost 4, with 9 bases in between. Here the CDR3 DNA reads TGTGCCATCAGTGAGTCTTCAGGTTCCTATGGCTACACCTTC. It is translated as CAISESSGSYGYTF.

This clonotype was counted a few times. The gene calls are TRBV4-1 and TRBJ2-5, with 7 bases matching TRBD2. This CDR3 spans 15 amino acids. Losses at the gene ends were 2 bases for V and 6 bases for J; bases not matched to a gene: 9. Germline V CDR1 and CDR2: MGHRA, YSYEKL. The CDR3 DNA reads as TGCGCCAGCAGCCAACCAAGTTGGGGGGGAAAGACCCAGTACTTC. As protein: CASSQPSWGGKTQYF.

This clonotype has a handful of counts. V gene TRBV4-3 combines with J gene TRBJ2-1; tentative D call: TRBD2 (6 bases). V was shortened by 0 bases and J by 1 base, with 13 bases between the two germline ends. Germline CDR1 reads LGHNA; CDR2 reads YSLEER. The CDR3 loop spans 17 amino acids. The CDR3 DNA sequence: TGCGCCAGCAGCCAAGAGGCTGGAGGGTGGTCCTACAATGAGCAGTTCTTC. It codes for CASSQEAGGWSYNEQFF.

This clonotype has ten or more counts. The rearrangement uses TRBV12-3 or TRBV12-4 and TRBJ2-1; 12 bases match TRBD2. CDR3 length equals 15 residues. V was pared by 8 bases and J by 6 bases, with 8 bases of the junction left unmatched. The CDR3 DNA sequence: TGTGCCAGCGGACTAGCGGGGAGTTTGGTCAATGAGCAGTTCTTC. Translating it yields CASGLAGSLVNEQFF.

The chain recombines TRBV27 with TRBJ2-3; the D is unclear. Deletions cut 6 bases from V and 0 bases from J, with 10 bases between. Germline lookup yields CDR1 MNHEY and CDR2 SMNVEV (reference sequence). The CDR3 has 14 residues. The CDR3 loop reads CASSYSSSTDTQYF. CDR3 coding DNA: TGTGCCAGCAGCTACAGTTCTAGCACAGATACGCAGTATTTT.

This clonotype was recorded many times. J is TRBJ2-7 and V is TRBV10-3; D is perhaps TRBD2 (6 bases). The germline CDR1 and CDR2 sequences are ENHRY and SYGVKD. V lost 4 bases to trimming and J lost 7 bases, with 11 bases between them. CDR3 length equals 12 residues. The CDR3 is CAISATEGEQYF. The CDR3 DNA reads as TGTGCCATCAGTGCGACGGAGGGGGAGCAGTACTTC.

This clonotype was picked up a small number of times. J is TRBJ2-1 and V is TRBV7-9; the match to TRBD2 covers 7 bases. V was pared by 5 bases and J by 2 bases, with 9 bases of the junction left unmatched. The CDR3 loop spans 16 amino acids. CDR1 is SEHNR and CDR2 is FQNEAQ in the germline V gene (reference sequence). The CDR3 nucleotides read TGTGCCAGCAGCCAGATAGCGGGTACCACCTACAATGAGCAGTTCTTC. Translated: CASSQIAGTTYNEQFF. The complete variable domain, with remaining parts taken from reference TRBV7-9 and TRBJ2-1, reads DTGVSQNPRHKITKRGQNVTFRCDPISEHNRLYWYRQTLGQGPEFLTYFQNEAQLEKSRLLSDRFSAERPKGSFSTLEIQRTEQGDSAMYLCASSQIAGTTYNEQFFGPGTRLTVL.

The chain recombines TRBV28 with TRBJ2-7; 7 bases agree with TRBD2. Germline CDR1 is MDHEN and CDR2 is SYDVKM. The V gene end was trimmed by 4 bases and the J gene end by 9 bases; junction bases not matched to a gene: 15. The CDR3 length is 15 residues. The CDR3 sequence is CASSWDWAGETLQYF. The CDR3 DNA is TGTGCCAGCAGTTGGGATTGGGCGGGAGAAACCTTGCAGTACTTC.

This clonotype has only a few counts. The chain recombines TRBV27 with TRBJ2-1; 7 nucleotides match TRBD2. CDR3 length: 16 residues. Trimming at V came to 4 bases and at J to 7 bases, leaving 13 bases not matched to a gene. CDR1 and CDR2 (germline): MNHEY, SMNVEV (reference sequence). The CDR3 is CASSSFAGVVINEQFF. The CDR3 bases are TGTGCCAGCAGTTCGTTCGCGGGAGTGGTAATAAATGAGCAGTTCTTC.

The rearrangement links TRBV25-1 to TRBJ1-1; TRBD1 might be the D (5 bases). Germline CDR1 reads MGHDK; CDR2 reads SYGVNS. CDR3 length: 13 residues. The ends were cut back, 6 bases at V and 1 base at J, with 9 bases in the middle. As DNA, the CDR3 is TGTGCCAGCAGCCGGGACGGGAACACTGAAGCTTTCTTT. It codes for CASSRDGNTEAFF.

The rearrangement joins TRBV20-1 to TRBJ2-1; TRBD1 aligns across 8 bases. V was pared by 7 bases and J by 6 bases, with 8 bases of the junction left unmatched. The CDR3 sequence is 13 residues long. Germline V gene sequence: CDR1 DFQATT, CDR2 SNEGSKA (reference sequence). CDR3 coding DNA: TGCAGTGGGGTCTTACAGGGGGGCAATGAGCAGTTCTTC. Protein sequence: CSGVLQGGNEQFF.

The V call is TRBV20-1, the J call TRBJ2-1, with 11 bases matching TRBD2. The germline V gene has CDR1 DFQATT and CDR2 SNEGSKA (reference sequence). V shed 4 bases and J 2 bases; nucleotides not matched to a gene: 16. The CDR3 is made up of 19 amino acids. The CDR3 spells CSAKHRGTSGLGAYNEQFF. As DNA, the CDR3 is TGCAGTGCTAAACATCGAGGGACTAGCGGCCTAGGGGCCTACAATGAGCAGTTCTTC.

Many counts were recorded for this clonotype. This rearrangement joins TRBV12-3 or TRBV12-4 to TRBJ2-1, with D unclear. The CDR3 loop spans 9 amino acids. Trimming shortened V by 8 bases and J by 9 bases, and 5 bases separated the two germline ends. The CDR3 protein is CASGVEQFF. CDR3 nucleotide sequence: TGTGCCAGCGGGGTTGAGCAGTTCTTC.

The chain recombines TRBV7-8 with TRBJ1-1; the D is unclear. The ends were cut back, 5 bases at V and 0 bases at J, with 7 bases in the middle. This CDR3 region has 13 residues. Germline CDR1 reads SGHVS; CDR2 reads FQNEAQ. The DNA for the CDR3 is TGTGCCAGCAGCGACCCGATGAACACTGAAGCTTTCTTT. Its translation: CASSDPMNTEAFF.

This clonotype has at least ten counts. The chain combines TRBV20-1 with TRBJ2-3, with D unresolved. The germline V gene has CDR1 DFQATT and CDR2 SNEGSKA (reference sequence). The V and J ends lost 1 base and 0 bases respectively, with 17 bases between them. The CDR3 loop spans 17 amino acids. CDR3 bases: TGCAGTGCTAGAGGAGTGGACGATGATTCTAGCACAGATACGCAGTATTTT. Its translation: CSARGVDDDSSTDTQYF.

The J gene is TRBJ2-5, the V gene TRBV29-1; D is unclear. This CDR3 spans 11 amino acids. V dropped 7 bases and J dropped 3 bases, with 9 bases sitting between them. Germline V CDR1 and CDR2: SQVTM, ANQGSEA. The CDR3 loop is CSGLGEETQYF. CDR3 in DNA: TGCAGCGGCCTTGGGGAAGAGACCCAGTACTTC.

In this sample, this clonotype turned up a few times. This sequence joins TRBV2 and TRBJ1-5; perhaps TRBD1 as D (5 bases). The CDR3 loop spans 12 amino acids. V lost 6 bases and J 6 bases, leaving 9 bases between the germline ends. Germline V gene lookup returns CDR1 SNHLY and CDR2 FYNNEI. The CDR3 nucleotides are TGTGCCAGCAGAGGGGATCTTCAGCCCCAGCATTTT. Its protein is CASRGDLQPQHF. Full variable domain (missing parts from reference TRBV2 and TRBJ1-5): EPEVTQTPSHQVTQMGQEVILRCVPISNHLYFYWYRQILGQKVEFLVSFYNNEISEKSEIFDDQFSVERPDGSNFTLKIRSTKLEDSAMYFCASRGDLQPQHFGDGTRLSIL.

The table lists this clonotype with a few counts. The rearrangement joins TRBV3-1 to TRBJ2-7, with a weak D call TRBD2 (6 bases). The ends were cut back, 2 bases at V and 3 bases at J, with 17 bases in the middle. This CDR3 comprises 16 residues. The germline V gene encodes CDR1 LGHDT and CDR2 YNNKEL (reference sequence). This CDR3 reads CASSQRSSALIYEQYF. CDR3 sequence (DNA): TGTGCCAGCAGCCAACGATCTAGCGCACTCATCTACGAGCAGTACTTC.

This clonotype was detected many times. The chain combines TRBV20-1 with TRBJ2-7; TRBD2 agrees at 9 bases. In germline, CDR1 is DFQATT, CDR2 SNEGSKA (reference sequence). Losses at the gene ends were 3 bases for V and 5 bases for J; bases not matched to a gene: 5. This CDR3 is 13 amino acids long. The CDR3 nucleotides read TGCAGTGCTAGGGCTAGCGGGATCGACGAGCAGTACTTC. It encodes CSARASGIDEQYF.

This clonotype has only a few counts. The CDR3 coding sequence is TGCGCCAGCAGCCAAGGTCTGGCGGGAGGGCCGGGTGCGACCCAGTACTTC. This gives the protein CASSQGLAGGPGATQYF. The V gene is TRBV4-1, the J gene TRBJ2-5, with TRBD2 matching 9 bases. There are 17 residues in the CDR3. Trimming removed 1 base from V and 7 bases from J; junction bases left unmatched: 13. The germline V gene encodes CDR1 MGHRA and CDR2 YSYEKL.

Only a few counts were recorded for this clonotype. The chain couples TRBV7-8 to TRBJ2-3; D is unclear. Between the trimmed V and J ends, which lost 5 bases and 4 bases, there was a span of 7 bases. Germline-derived CDR1 and CDR2 are SGHVS and FQNEAQ. CDR3 length equals 12 residues. The CDR3, as DNA: TGTGCCAGCAGCCAACCCCCAGATACGCAGTATTTT. It encodes CASSQPPDTQYF.

This clonotype came up a few times. J is TRBJ2-3 and V is TRBV20-1; D is uncertain. The CDR3 contains 11 residues. V was cut by 8 bases and J by 4 bases, with 10 bases left in between. Germline V gives CDR1 DFQATT, CDR2 SNEGSKA (reference sequence). The CDR3 region has the DNA TGCAGTCCCCGAATCCCAGATACGCAGTATTTT. Translating it yields CSPRIPDTQYF.

This clonotype was seen a handful of times. The chain has TRBV7-9 and TRBJ2-5, with 7 nucleotides matching TRBD2. After removal of 3 bases from V and 2 bases from J, the junction contained 12 bases not matched to a gene. CDR3 length equals 17 residues. Germline lookup yields CDR1 SEHNR and CDR2 FQNEAQ (reference sequence). This CDR3 reads CASSFLALAEDQETQYF. In DNA form, the CDR3 reads TGTGCCAGCAGCTTCCTGGCCCTAGCGGAGGATCAAGAGACCCAGTACTTC.